These 30 T cell receptor beta chains came from one sample sequenced in a study of shared clonotypes between healthy human individuals (dated by TCRdb to 2019 to 2021). The method behind the library was the immunoSEQ multiplex PCR assay. This is the immuneACCESS table as TCRdb keeps it, with only in-frame sequences that have V and J called. A part of the clones is gone; compared with another copy, unresolved V genes explain less than half, and the rest is unexplained. A total of 600,000 to 750,000 clones appear in this sample, 90% of them only once. The top ten constitute about a third of the sample. Sequenced sample: memory CD8+ T cells from PBMCs. This specimen's cell subset or site label, per the study, means: CD45RO+ cells pooled with CCR7-negative TemRA cells. These receptors all come from a man younger than 30 in good health. Some clones in this sample may be carry-over from other donors' samples.

The count of this clone is one. The rearrangement joins TRBV27 to TRBJ1-1; D remains ambiguous. The CDR3 length is 13 residues. Germline lookup yields CDR1 MNHEY and CDR2 SMNVEV (reference sequence). The V end lost 2 bases, the J end lost 10 bases, and 14 bases lay between the germline ends. CDR3 protein: CASSLGPTLVAFF. The CDR3 nucleotides are TGTGCCAGCAGTTTAGGCCCTACACTGGTAGCTTTCTTT.

This rearrangement joins TRBV6-5 to TRBJ2-7; perhaps D is TRBD1 or TRBD2 (5 bases each). CDR1 is MNHEY, CDR2 SVGAGI, per germline. The CDR3 runs 12 residues. The V end lost 5 bases, the J end lost 6 bases, and 11 bases lay between the germline ends. This CDR3 is CASSMGPSEQYF. DNA of the CDR3: TGTGCCAGCAGTATGGGACCCTCCGAGCAGTACTTC.

This clone was picked up a small number of times. This sequence joins TRBV19 and TRBJ1-1; D perhaps matches TRBD1 (6 bases). CDR1 LNHDA and CDR2 SQIVND come from the germline V gene (reference sequence). The length of the CDR3 is 13 residues. Trimming shortened V by 6 bases and J by 3 bases, and 11 bases separated the two germline ends. CDR3 DNA sequence: TGTGCCAGTAGCCGCAGGGGAGACACTGAAGCTTTCTTT. This codes for CASSRRGDTEAFF.

The chain couples TRBV19 to TRBJ1-2; D unclear. Germline CDR1 and CDR2: LNHDA and SQIVND (reference sequence). The CDR3 extends over 15 amino acids. V was clipped by 6 bases and J by 0 bases, with 14 bases between them. For the CDR3, the DNA is TGTGCCAGTAGCAAAGCCCGGGCAGCTAACTATGGCTACACCTTC. It encodes CASSKARAANYGYTF.

The rearrangement links TRBV2 to TRBJ1-1, with 7 bases identical to TRBD1. Looked up from germline, CDR1 is SNHLY and CDR2 is FYNNEI. The CDR3 extends over 16 amino acids. With V trimmed by 5 bases and J by 7 bases, 16 bases remained unmatched. CDR3 in amino acids: CASSSPRDSLLDEAFF. The CDR3 DNA follows: TGTGCCAGCAGTTCGCCCCGGGACAGCTTGTTGGATGAAGCTTTCTTT.

The gene calls are TRBV2 and TRBJ2-7; TRBD1 agrees at 8 bases. J gave up 5 bases and V 6 bases, and 9 bases lay outside the gene matches. Per the germline V gene, CDR1 is SNHLY and CDR2 is FYNNEI. The length of the CDR3 is 14 residues. In DNA form, the CDR3 reads TGTGCCAGCAGGGGGACAGGATTATACCACGAGCAGTACTTC. Amino acids: CASRGTGLYHEQYF.

This chain joins TRBV9 and TRBJ1-1; 7 positions agree with TRBD1. V lost 2 bases to trimming and J lost 7 bases; unmatched junction nucleotides: 5. CDR1 is SGDLS and CDR2 is YYNGEE in the germline V gene. The CDR3 spans 13 residues. Here the CDR3 DNA reads TGTGCCAGCAGCGTCCAGGGGGGGAATGAAGCTTTCTTT. This translates into CASSVQGGNEAFF.

This clone was counted once. The chain joins TRBV27 to TRBJ2-7; D gene uncertain. The CDR3 extends over 14 amino acids. Trimming removed 6 bases from V and 3 bases from J, with 15 bases in between. Germline V gene sequence: CDR1 MNHEY, CDR2 SMNVEV (reference sequence). The CDR3 nucleotides read TGTGCCAGCAGCCCCACAACGAAGAGCTACGAGCAGTACTTC. This codes for CASSPTTKSYEQYF.

The CDR3 is CASSQDLPTAGGETQYF. CDR3 coding DNA: TGCGCCAGCAGCCAAGACCTCCCCACTGCGGGAGGAGAGACCCAGTACTTC. The chain uses TRBV4-3 and TRBJ2-5, with TRBD2 identical over 8 bases. The CDR3 is 17 residues long. V was pared by 0 bases and J by 4 bases, with 10 bases of the junction left unmatched. Germline CDR1 LGHNA, CDR2 YSLEER.

The rearrangement joins TRBV28 to TRBJ1-5; 8 bases match TRBD1. Germline V CDR1 and CDR2: MDHEN, SYDVKM. Unmatched junction bases numbered 7, after V lost 6 bases and J lost 6 bases. There are 14 residues in the CDR3. The CDR3, as DNA: TGTGCCAGCAGGTCGCCAGGGGGCAGTCAGCCCCAGCATTTT. Amino acid sequence: CASRSPGGSQPQHF.

This clone showed up just once. CDR3 bases: TGTGCCAGCAGACCGTCCCCCGACAGGGAGGGGGAGCTGTTTTTT. Amino acid sequence: CASRPSPDREGELFF. V gene TRBV28 combines with J gene TRBJ2-2; 7 bases match TRBD1. This CDR3 is 15 amino acids long. Germline CDR1 reads MDHEN; CDR2 reads SYDVKM. V was clipped by 6 bases and J by 8 bases; unmatched bases: 12.

This clone came up once. V usage is TRBV10-2 and J usage is TRBJ1-6, with 8 positions matching TRBD1. This CDR3 is built from 14 residues. V lost 4 bases and J lost 4; bases outside the gene matches: 0. Germline CDR1 is WSHSY and CDR2 is SAAADI. CDR3 sequence: CASSGTGYNSPLHF. The CDR3 region has the DNA TGCGCCAGCAGTGGGACAGGGTATAATTCACCCCTCCACTTT.

The count of this clone is one. This chain links TRBV5-1 with TRBJ2-7; 10 bases map to TRBD1. Per germline, CDR1 SGHRS and CDR2 YFSETQ. This CDR3 region has 13 residues. The V gene end was trimmed by 3 bases and the J gene end by 7 bases; junction bases not matched to a gene: 4. In DNA, the CDR3 is TGCGCCAGCAGCTACGGACAGGGGGTTGAGCAGTACTTC. This gives the protein CASSYGQGVEQYF.

V usage is TRBV9 and J usage is TRBJ2-1; 11 bases agree with TRBD1. With V trimmed by 5 bases and J by 9 bases, 10 bases remained unmatched. CDR3 length equals 15 residues. CDR1 SGDLS and CDR2 YYNGEE come from the germline V gene. CDR3 region: CASSADRGLAGEQFF. CDR3 in DNA: TGTGCCAGCAGTGCGGACAGGGGGCTGGCTGGTGAGCAGTTCTTC. Full variable domain (outside the CDR3, taken from reference TRBV9 and TRBJ2-1): DSGVTQTPKHLITATGQRVTLRCSPRSGDLSVYWYQQSLDQGLQFLIQYYNGEERAKGNILERFSAQQFPDLHSELNLSSLELGDSALYFCASSADRGLAGEQFFGPGTRLTVL.

This clone was seen just once. The CDR3 DNA follows: TGTGCCAGCAGCTTAGGGGGTACGGCGTACAGCTCCTACAATGAGCAGTTCTTC. This translates into CASSLGGTAYSSYNEQFF. V gene TRBV7-9 combines with J gene TRBJ2-1; D not resolved. Germline CDR1 and CDR2: SEHNR and FQNEAQ (reference sequence). The CDR3 spans 18 residues. V gave up 1 base and J gave up 0 bases, with 16 bases separating them. The full variable domain, its missing parts supplied by reference TRBV7-9 and TRBJ2-1, is DTGVSQNPRHKITKRGQNVTFRCDPISEHNRLYWYRQTLGQGPEFLTYFQNEAQLEKSRLLSDRFSAERPKGSFSTLEIQRTEQGDSAMYLCASSLGGTAYSSYNEQFFGPGTRLTVL.

The rearrangement joins TRBV12-5 to TRBJ1-2; weak D call: TRBD1 (5 bases). The V gene lost 0 bases and the J gene lost 2 bases, with 13 bases spanning the gap. The CDR3 covers 16 residues. CDR1 LGHNT and CDR2 FRNRAP come from the germline V gene. The CDR3 region is CASGLVMGQGNYGYTF. Here the CDR3 DNA reads TGTGCTAGTGGTTTGGTAATGGGCCAGGGCAACTATGGCTACACCTTC.

This clone was seen more than once but under ten times. This sequence joins TRBV28 and TRBJ2-1; TRBD1 matches 7 bases. The J segment lost 7 bases and the V segment lost 6 bases, leaving 9 bases of the junction unmatched. The CDR3 extends over 14 amino acids. CDR1 and CDR2 (germline): MDHEN, SYDVKM. CDR3 DNA: TGTGCCAGCAGCTCAATTGGGACAGTTAATGAGCAGTTCTTC. Translated: CASSSIGTVNEQFF.

Only a few counts were recorded for this clone. This chain joins TRBV7-9 and TRBJ2-5, with 13 bases fitting TRBD2. CDR1 SEHNR and CDR2 FQNEAQ come from the germline V gene (reference sequence). With 4 bases clipped from V and 5 bases from J, the junction kept 7 bases outside the gene matches. This CDR3 region has 16 residues. CDR3 residues: CASSSRTSGSLETQYF. CDR3 in DNA: TGTGCCAGCAGCTCCAGGACTAGCGGGAGTCTCGAGACCCAGTACTTC.

The genes are TRBV19 and TRBJ1-1; TRBD1 is a possible D gene (5 bases). Germline V gene data show CDR1 as LNHDA and CDR2 as SQIVND (reference sequence). Trimming left V 3 bases short and J 1 base short, with 18 bases between. The CDR3 sequence is 17 residues long. In nucleotides, the CDR3 is TGTGCCAGTAGTATTCGGACGGGGGACCGAGGGAACACTGAAGCTTTCTTT. This sequence encodes CASSIRTGDRGNTEAFF.

The V call is TRBV7-2, the J call TRBJ2-5; the match to TRBD2 covers 11 bases. Losses at the gene ends were 3 bases for V and 4 bases for J; bases not matched to a gene: 4. The CDR3 has 15 residues. Germline CDR1 reads SGHTA; CDR2 reads FQGNSA. The CDR3 loop is CASSFGTSGGETQYF. CDR3 nucleotides: TGTGCCAGCAGCTTCGGGACTAGCGGAGGAGAGACCCAGTACTTC.

V and J are TRBV2 and TRBJ2-7, with D perhaps matching TRBD2 (5 bases). This CDR3 has 15 amino acids. Germline V gene sequence: CDR1 SNHLY, CDR2 FYNNEI. The V and J ends lost 2 bases and 1 base respectively, with 12 bases between them. Here the CDR3 DNA reads TGTGCCAGCAGTGAATGGGAGACGGGATCCTACGAGCAGTACTTC. As protein: CASSEWETGSYEQYF.

The V gene is TRBV11-2, the J gene TRBJ1-3, with D perhaps matching TRBD1 (6 bases). CDR1 and CDR2 (germline): SGHAT, FQNNGV. The CDR3 runs to 16 residues. Deletions cut 1 base from V and 0 bases from J, with 10 bases between. For the CDR3, the DNA is TGTGCCAGCAGCTTAGTCCTGGACAGCTCTGGAAACACCATATATTTT. Protein product: CASSLVLDSSGNTIYF.

This clone has ten or more counts. The chain is built from TRBV14 and TRBJ2-7, with D uncertain. V shed 1 base and J shed 1 base, with 14 bases lying between them. The germline gives CDR1 SGHDN, CDR2 FVKESK. The CDR3 has 16 residues. The DNA of the CDR3 is TGTGCCAGCAGCCAAGTGCCGAGGACGGTTTCCTACGAGCAGTACTTC. Its protein is CASSQVPRTVSYEQYF.

V usage is TRBV25-1 and J usage is TRBJ1-4, with a weak D call TRBD1 (5 bases). The CDR3 is made up of 15 amino acids. Germline CDR1 and CDR2: MGHDK and SYGVNS. V lost 5 bases to trimming and J lost 8 bases, with 18 bases between them. CDR3 sequence: CASSYWDGLYEKLFF. The CDR3 DNA reads TGTGCCAGCAGTTACTGGGACGGATTATACGAAAAACTGTTTTTT.

The count of this clone is one. The chain couples TRBV9 to TRBJ2-3, with unresolved D. The germline gives CDR1 SGDLS, CDR2 YYNGEE. V lost 3 bases to trimming and J lost 2 bases, with 13 bases between them. CDR3 length: 15 amino acids. Here the CDR3 DNA reads TGTGCCAGCAGCGCCCTCCCTAGTTCCACAGATACGCAGTATTTT. This gives the protein CASSALPSSTDTQYF.

V usage is TRBV6-5 and J usage is TRBJ2-1; 7 bases are a match to TRBD2. Trimming at V came to 5 bases and at J to 15 bases, leaving 13 bases not matched to a gene. This CDR3 spans 13 amino acids. The germline V gene encodes CDR1 MNHEY and CDR2 SVGAGI. CDR3 sequence: CASSPSLAGRLFF. CDR3 DNA sequence: TGTGCCAGCAGTCCCTCCTTAGCGGGTAGGCTGTTCTTC.

The chain couples TRBV4-1 to TRBJ2-1; D is unclear. Germline V gene lookup returns CDR1 MGHRA and CDR2 YSYEKL. The CDR3 contains 13 residues. Trimming stripped 4 bases from V and 8 bases from J, with 12 bases between. CDR3 loop: CASSPVSIDEQFF. The CDR3 DNA reads TGCGCCAGCAGCCCCGTGAGCATCGATGAGCAGTTCTTC.

This clone was detected ten times or more. The chain couples TRBV19 to TRBJ1-1, with a tentative D call TRBD1 (5 bases). Germline values: CDR1 LNHDA, CDR2 SQIVND (reference sequence). This CDR3 comprises 12 residues. V lost 5 bases and J lost 4, with 8 bases in between. CDR3 nucleotide sequence: TGTGCCAGTAGTGTTGGGGGCACTGAAGCTTTCTTT. Translated: CASSVGGTEAFF.

The chain carries TRBV2 and TRBJ2-3; D is perhaps TRBD2 (5 bases). Germline V gene sequence: CDR1 SNHLY, CDR2 FYNNEI. This CDR3 region has 16 residues. V lost 3 bases, J lost 2 bases, and 15 bases lay in between. In DNA form, the CDR3 reads TGTGCCAGCAGTGAGGGAGCGGCTAAAAACACAGATACGCAGTATTTT. Amino acids: CASSEGAAKNTDTQYF.

The chain employs TRBV6-4 and TRBJ2-1; 11 bases map to TRBD2. Germline CDR1 MRHNA, CDR2 SNTAGT. V was clipped by 2 bases and J by 7 bases; unmatched bases: 13. This CDR3 spans 18 amino acids. The CDR3 protein is CASSDGTSGKGAWNEQFF. The DNA of the CDR3 is TGTGCCAGCAGTGACGGGACTAGCGGCAAGGGGGCTTGGAATGAGCAGTTCTTC.